This T cell receptor beta chain was recorded in a study of blood T cell repertoires in COVID-19. The study drew participants aged about 18 to 90 years from some 24 US areas. Donors in Cohort 3 counted as recovered after two negative PCRs, clearance, or symptom resolution. Trimming removed 0 bases from V and 4 bases from J, with 12 bases in between. CDR3 length equals 15 residues. From germline, CDR1 is LGHNA and CDR2 YNFKEQ. The protocol was immunoSEQ multiplex PCR, while the TCRdb copy is restricted to in-frame clones and leaves out a portion. This repertoire shows some 300,000 clones, around nine tenths found once; its top ten account for roughly a tenth.

The sample was PBMCs or T cells enriched from blood (not recorded which). The J gene is TRBJ1-2, the V gene TRBV4-2, with D perhaps matching TRBD1 (5 bases). This TCR came from a woman aged 25 to 39 who had recovered from COVID-19. The CDR3, as DNA: TGTGCCAGCAGCCAAGATCAGGGAGGAATCTATGGCTACACCTTC. Its translation: CASSQDQGGIYGYTF.